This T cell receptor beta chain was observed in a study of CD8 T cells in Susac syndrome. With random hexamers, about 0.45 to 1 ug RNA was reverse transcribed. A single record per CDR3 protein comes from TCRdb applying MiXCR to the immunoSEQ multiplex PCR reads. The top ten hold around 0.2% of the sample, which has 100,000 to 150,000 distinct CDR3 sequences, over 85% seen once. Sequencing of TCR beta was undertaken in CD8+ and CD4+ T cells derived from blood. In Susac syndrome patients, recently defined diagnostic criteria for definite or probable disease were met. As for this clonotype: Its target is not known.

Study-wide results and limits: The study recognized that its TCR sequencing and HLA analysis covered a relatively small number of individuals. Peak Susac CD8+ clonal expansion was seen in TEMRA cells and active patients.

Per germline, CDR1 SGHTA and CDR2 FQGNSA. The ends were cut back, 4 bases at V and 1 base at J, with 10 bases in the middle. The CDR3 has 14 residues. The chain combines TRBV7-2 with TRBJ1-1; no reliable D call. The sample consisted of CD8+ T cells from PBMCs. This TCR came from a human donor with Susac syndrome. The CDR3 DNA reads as TGTGCCAGCAGCTCCTTCCTCGGGAACACTGAAGCTTTCTTT. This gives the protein CASSSFLGNTEAFF.